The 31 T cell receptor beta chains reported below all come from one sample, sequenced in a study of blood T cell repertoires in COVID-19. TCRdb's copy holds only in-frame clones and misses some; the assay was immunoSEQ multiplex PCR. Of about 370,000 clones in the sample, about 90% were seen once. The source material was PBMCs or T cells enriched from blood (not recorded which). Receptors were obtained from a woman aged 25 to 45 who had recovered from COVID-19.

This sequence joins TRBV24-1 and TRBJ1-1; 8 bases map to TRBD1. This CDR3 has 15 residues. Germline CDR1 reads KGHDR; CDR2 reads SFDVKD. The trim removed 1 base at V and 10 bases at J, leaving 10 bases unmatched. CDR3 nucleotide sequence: TGTGCCACCAGTGATTTAGTCCCGACAGGGGACCGAGCTTTCTTT. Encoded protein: CATSDLVPTGDRAFF.

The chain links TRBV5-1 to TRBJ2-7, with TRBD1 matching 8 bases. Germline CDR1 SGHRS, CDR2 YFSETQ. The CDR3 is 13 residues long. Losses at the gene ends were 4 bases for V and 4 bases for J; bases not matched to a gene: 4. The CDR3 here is CASSPTGVYEQYF. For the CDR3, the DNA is TGCGCCAGCAGCCCGACAGGGGTGTACGAGCAGTACTTC. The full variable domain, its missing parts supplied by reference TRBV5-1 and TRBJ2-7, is KAGVTQTPRYLIKTRGQQVTLSCSPISGHRSVSWYQQTPGQGLQFLFEYFSETQRNKGNFPGRFSGRQFSNSRSEMNVSTLELGDSALYLCASSPTGVYEQYFGPGTRLTVT.

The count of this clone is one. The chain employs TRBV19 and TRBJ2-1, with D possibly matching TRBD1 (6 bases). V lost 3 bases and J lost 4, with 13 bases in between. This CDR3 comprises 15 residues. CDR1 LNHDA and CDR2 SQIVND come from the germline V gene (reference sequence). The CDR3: CASSITGPPYNEQFF. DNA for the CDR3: TGTGCCAGTAGTATTACAGGGCCCCCGTACAATGAGCAGTTCTTC.

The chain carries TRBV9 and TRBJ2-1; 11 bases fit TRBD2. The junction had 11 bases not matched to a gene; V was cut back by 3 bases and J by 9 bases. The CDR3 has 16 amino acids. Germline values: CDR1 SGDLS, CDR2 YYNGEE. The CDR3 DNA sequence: TGTGCCAGCAGCGCCCGCACTAGCGGGGGTCTTGGTGAGCAGTTCTTC. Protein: CASSARTSGGLGEQFF.

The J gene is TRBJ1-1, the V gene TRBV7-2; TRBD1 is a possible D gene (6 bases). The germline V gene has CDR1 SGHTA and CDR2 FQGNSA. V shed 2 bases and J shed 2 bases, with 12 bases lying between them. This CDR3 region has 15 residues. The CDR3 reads CASSLRGGENTEAFF. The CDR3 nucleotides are TGTGCCAGCAGCTTAAGGGGGGGAGAAAACACTGAAGCTTTCTTT.

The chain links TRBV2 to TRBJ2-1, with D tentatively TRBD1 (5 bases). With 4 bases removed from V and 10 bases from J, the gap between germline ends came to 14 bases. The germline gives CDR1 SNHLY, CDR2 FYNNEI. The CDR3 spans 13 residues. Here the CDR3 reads CASSVTTAYEQFF. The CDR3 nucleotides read TGTGCCAGCAGTGTTACGACAGCGTACGAGCAGTTCTTC.

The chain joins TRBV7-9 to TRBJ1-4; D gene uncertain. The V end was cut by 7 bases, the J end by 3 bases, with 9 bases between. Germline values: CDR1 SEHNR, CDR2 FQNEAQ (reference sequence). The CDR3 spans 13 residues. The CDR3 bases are TGTGCCAGCACTCGAGCACCTAATGAAAAACTGTTTTTT. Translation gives CASTRAPNEKLFF.

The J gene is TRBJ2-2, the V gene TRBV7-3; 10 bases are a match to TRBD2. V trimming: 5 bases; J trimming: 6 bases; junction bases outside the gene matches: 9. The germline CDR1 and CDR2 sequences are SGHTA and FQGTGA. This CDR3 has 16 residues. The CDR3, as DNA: TGTGCCAGCAGCCCGCGGCTAGCGGGAGAGGCCGGGGAGCTGTTTTTT. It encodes CASSPRLAGEAGELFF.

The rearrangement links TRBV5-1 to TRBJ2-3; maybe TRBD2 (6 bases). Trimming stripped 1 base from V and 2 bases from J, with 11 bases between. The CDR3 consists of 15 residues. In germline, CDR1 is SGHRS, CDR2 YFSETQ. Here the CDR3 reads CASSLMGGTTDTQYF. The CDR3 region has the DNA TGCGCCAGCAGCTTGATGGGGGGAACCACAGATACGCAGTATTTT.

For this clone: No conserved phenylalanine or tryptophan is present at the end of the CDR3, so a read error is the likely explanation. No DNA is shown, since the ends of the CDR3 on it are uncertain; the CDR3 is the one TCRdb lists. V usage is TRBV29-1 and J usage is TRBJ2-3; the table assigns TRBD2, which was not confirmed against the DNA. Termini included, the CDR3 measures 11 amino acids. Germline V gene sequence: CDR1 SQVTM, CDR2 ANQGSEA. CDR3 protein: CSVVASGNMLL.

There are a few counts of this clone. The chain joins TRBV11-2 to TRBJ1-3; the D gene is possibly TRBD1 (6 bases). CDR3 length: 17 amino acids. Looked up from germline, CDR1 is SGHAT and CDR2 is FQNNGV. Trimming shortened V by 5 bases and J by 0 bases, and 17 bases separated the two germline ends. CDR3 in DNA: TGTGCCAGCAGCACACCACAAGGGACAAGCTCTGGAAACACCATATATTTT. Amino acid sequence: CASSTPQGTSSGNTIYF.

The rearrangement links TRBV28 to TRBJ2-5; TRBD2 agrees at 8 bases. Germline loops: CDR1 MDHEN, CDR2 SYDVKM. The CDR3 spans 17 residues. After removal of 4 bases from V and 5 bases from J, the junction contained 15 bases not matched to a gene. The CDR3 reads CASSSFRAGESGETQYF. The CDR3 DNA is TGTGCCAGCAGTTCCTTTAGAGCGGGAGAGTCAGGGGAGACCCAGTACTTC.

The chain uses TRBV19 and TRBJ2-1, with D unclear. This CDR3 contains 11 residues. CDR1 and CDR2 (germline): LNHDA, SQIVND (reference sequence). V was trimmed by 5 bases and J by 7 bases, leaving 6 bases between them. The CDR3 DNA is TGTGCCAGTAGTTTTCAGAATGAGCAGTTCTTC. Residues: CASSFQNEQFF.

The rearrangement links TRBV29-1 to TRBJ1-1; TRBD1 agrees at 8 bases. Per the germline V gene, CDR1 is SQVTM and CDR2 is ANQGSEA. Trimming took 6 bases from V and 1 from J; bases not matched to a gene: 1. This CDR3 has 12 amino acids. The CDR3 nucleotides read TGCAGCGTAGGACAGGGGAACACTGAAGCTTTCTTT. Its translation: CSVGQGNTEAFF. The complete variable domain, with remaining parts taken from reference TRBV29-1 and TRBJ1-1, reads SAVISQKPSRDICQRGTSLTIQCQVDSQVTMMFWYRQQPGQSLTLIATANQGSEATYESGFVIDKFPISRPNLTFSTLTVSNMSPEDSSIYLCSVGQGNTEAFFGQGTRLTVV.

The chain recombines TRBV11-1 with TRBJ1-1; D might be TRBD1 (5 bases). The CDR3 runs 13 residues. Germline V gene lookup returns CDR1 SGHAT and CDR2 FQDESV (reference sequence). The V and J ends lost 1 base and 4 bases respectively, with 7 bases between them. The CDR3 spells CASSLGTITEAFF. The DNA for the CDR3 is TGTGCCAGCAGCTTAGGGACAATCACTGAAGCTTTCTTT.

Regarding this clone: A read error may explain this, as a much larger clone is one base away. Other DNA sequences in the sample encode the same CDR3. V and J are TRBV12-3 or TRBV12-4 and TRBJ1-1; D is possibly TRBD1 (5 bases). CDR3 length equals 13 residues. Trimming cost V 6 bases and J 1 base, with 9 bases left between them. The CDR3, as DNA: TGTGCCAGCAGCCTCCAGGGGAACACTGAAGCTTTCTTT. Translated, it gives CASSLQGNTEAFF.

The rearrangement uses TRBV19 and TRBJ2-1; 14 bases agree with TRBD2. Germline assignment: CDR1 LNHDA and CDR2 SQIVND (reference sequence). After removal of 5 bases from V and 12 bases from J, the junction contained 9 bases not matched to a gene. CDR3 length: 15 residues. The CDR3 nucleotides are TGTGCCAGTAGTCCCCCGGGACTAGCGGGAGTTGGGCAGTTCTTC. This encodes CASSPPGLAGVGQFF.

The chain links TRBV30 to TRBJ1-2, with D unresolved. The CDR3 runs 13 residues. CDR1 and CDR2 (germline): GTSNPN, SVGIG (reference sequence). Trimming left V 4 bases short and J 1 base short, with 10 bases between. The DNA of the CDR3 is TGTGCCTGGACGGGATCCCTTAACTATGGCTACACCTTC. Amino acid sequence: CAWTGSLNYGYTF.

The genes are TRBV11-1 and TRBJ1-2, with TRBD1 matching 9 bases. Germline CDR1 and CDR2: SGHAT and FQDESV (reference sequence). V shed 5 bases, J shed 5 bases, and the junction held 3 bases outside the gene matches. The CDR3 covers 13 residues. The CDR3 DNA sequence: TGTGCCAGCAGCCGAGGACAGGGGTATGGCTACACCTTC. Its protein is CASSRGQGYGYTF.

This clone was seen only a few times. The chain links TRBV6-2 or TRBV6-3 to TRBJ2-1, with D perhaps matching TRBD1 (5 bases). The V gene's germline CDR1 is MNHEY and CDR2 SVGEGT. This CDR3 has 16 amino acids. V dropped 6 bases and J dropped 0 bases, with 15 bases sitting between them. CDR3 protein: CASSPTLGVSYNEQFF. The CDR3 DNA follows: TGTGCCAGCAGCCCTACCCTAGGGGTCTCCTACAATGAGCAGTTCTTC.

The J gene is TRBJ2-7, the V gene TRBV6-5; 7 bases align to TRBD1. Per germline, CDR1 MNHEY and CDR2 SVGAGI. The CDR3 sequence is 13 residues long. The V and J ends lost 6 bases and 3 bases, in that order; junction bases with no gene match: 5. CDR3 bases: TGTGCCAGCAGCCGACACAGGGGCTACGAGCAGTACTTC. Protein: CASSRHRGYEQYF.

CDR3 protein: CASSAPEGGRYEQYF. For the CDR3, the DNA is TGTGCCAGCAGCGCCCCCGAGGGGGGGAGGTACGAGCAGTACTTC. V is TRBV2 and J is TRBJ2-7; tentatively, D is TRBD2 (7 bases). V lost 6 bases and J lost 4, with 19 bases in between. Germline values: CDR1 SNHLY, CDR2 FYNNEI. The CDR3 spans 15 residues.

Here the CDR3 reads CAWSPRVAYEKLFF. Written as DNA, the CDR3 is TGTGCCTGGAGTCCGAGGGTTGCGTATGAAAAACTGTTTTTT. The chain links TRBV30 to TRBJ1-4; D is uncertain. V lost 2 bases, J lost 6 bases, and 13 bases lay in between. The germline CDR1 and CDR2 sequences are GTSNPN and SVGIG (reference sequence). The CDR3 sequence is 14 residues long. The variable domain in full, completed from reference TRBV30 and TRBJ1-4, reads SQTIHQWPATLVQPVGSPLSLECTVEGTSNPNLYWYRQAAGRGLQLLFYSVGIGQISSEVPQNLSASRPQDRQFILSSKKLLLSDSGFYLCAWSPRVAYEKLFFGSGTQLSVL.

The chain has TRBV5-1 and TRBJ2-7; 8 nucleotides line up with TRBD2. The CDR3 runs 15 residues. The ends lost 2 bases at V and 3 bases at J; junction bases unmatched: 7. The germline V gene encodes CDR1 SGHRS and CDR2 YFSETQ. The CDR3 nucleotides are TGCGCCAGCAGCTTCGGCGGGGGGCGAGTCTACGAGCAGTACTTC. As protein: CASSFGGGRVYEQYF.

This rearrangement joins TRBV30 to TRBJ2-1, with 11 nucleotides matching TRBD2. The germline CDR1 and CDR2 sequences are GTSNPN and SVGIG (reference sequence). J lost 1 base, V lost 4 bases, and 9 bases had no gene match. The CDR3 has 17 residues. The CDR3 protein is CAWIFSGLAASYNEQFF. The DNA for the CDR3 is TGTGCCTGGATCTTTTCGGGACTAGCGGCATCCTACAATGAGCAGTTCTTC.

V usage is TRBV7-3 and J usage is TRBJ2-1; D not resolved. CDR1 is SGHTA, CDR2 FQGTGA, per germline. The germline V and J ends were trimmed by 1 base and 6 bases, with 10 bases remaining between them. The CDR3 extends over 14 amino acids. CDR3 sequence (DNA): TGTGCCAGCAGCTTAAGTTTATCCGGCAATGAGCAGTTCTTC. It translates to CASSLSLSGNEQFF. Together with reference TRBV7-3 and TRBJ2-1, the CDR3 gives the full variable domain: GAGVSQTPSNKVTEKGKYVELRCDPISGHTALYWYRQSLGQGPEFLIYFQGTGAADDSGLPNDRFFAVRPEGSVSTLKIQRTERGDSAVYLCASSLSLSGNEQFFGPGTRLTVL.

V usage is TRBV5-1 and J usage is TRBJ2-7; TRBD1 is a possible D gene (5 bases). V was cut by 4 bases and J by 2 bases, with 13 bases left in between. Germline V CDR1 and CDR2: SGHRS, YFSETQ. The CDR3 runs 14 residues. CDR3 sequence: CASSRETATYEQYF. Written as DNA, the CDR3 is TGCGCCAGCAGCCGTGAGACAGCTACCTACGAGCAGTACTTC.

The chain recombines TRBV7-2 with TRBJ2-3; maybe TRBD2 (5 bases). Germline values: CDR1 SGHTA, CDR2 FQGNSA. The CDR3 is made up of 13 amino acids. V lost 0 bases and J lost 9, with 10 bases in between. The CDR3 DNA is TGTGCCAGCAGCTTAGCTGGATCGGGGACGCAGTATTTT. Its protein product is CASSLAGSGTQYF.

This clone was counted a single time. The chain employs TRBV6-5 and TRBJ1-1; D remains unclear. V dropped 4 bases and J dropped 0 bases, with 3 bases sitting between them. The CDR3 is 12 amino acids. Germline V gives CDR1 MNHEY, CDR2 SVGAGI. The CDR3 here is CASSSMNTEAFF. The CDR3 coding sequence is TGTGCCAGCAGTTCAATGAACACTGAAGCTTTCTTT.

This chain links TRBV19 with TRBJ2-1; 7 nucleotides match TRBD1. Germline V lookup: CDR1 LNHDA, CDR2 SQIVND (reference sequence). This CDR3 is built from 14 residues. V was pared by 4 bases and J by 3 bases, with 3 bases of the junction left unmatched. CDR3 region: CASSTQGLYNEQFF. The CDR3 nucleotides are TGTGCCAGTAGTACACAGGGGCTCTACAATGAGCAGTTCTTC.

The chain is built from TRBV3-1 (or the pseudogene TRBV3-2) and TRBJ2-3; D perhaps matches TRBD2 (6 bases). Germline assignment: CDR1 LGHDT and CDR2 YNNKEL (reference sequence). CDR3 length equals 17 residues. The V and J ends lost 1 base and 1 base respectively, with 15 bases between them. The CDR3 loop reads CASSQGGVGSRTDTQYF. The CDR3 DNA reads TGTGCCAGCAGCCAAGGCGGGGTTGGGTCTCGCACAGATACGCAGTATTTT.